The 5 T cell receptor beta chains in this list originate from one sample, sequenced in a study of CD8 T cells in ankylosing spondylitis. In TCRdb, the 5' RACE reads were re-called with MiXCR into one record per CDR3 protein. The table includes approximately 100,000 distinct CDR3 sequences, about 8.3% detected once. Sample: blood, either unsorted or a sorted T cell fraction (not recorded which). The receptor source for this set is a male donor with ankylosing spondylitis or in good health (not recorded which).

This clonotype has ten or more counts. This chain links TRBV6-5 with TRBJ1-2, with D unclear. This CDR3 is 17 amino acids long. Germline assignment: CDR1 MNHEY and CDR2 SVGAGI. Trimming took off 2 bases at V and 4 bases at J, with 20 bases between the two ends. The CDR3 sequence is CASSYTVRQATIYGYTF. The CDR3 nucleotides read TGTGCCAGCAGTTACACGGTGCGGCAGGCGACCATCTATGGCTACACCTTC.

This clonotype was recorded many times. DNA of the CDR3: TGTGCCAGCAGTCTACAGGGGTATGGCTACACCTTC. This encodes CASSLQGYGYTF. The genes are TRBV12-3 or TRBV12-4 and TRBJ1-2; TRBD1 matches at 7 bases. The V and J ends lost 5 bases and 5 bases, in that order; junction bases with no gene match: 2. This CDR3 is 12 amino acids long.

This clonotype was observed many times. The chain uses TRBV5-1 and TRBJ1-1; D is undetermined. From germline, CDR1 is SGHRS and CDR2 YFSETQ. The V end lost 0 bases, the J end lost 3 bases, and 15 bases lay between the germline ends. The length of the CDR3 is 16 residues. The CDR3 protein is CASSLAPGGRDTEAFF. The CDR3 nucleotides are TGCGCCAGCAGCTTGGCCCCTGGAGGGAGGGACACTGAAGCTTTCTTT.

This clonotype was observed a handful of times. The J gene is TRBJ2-7, the V gene TRBV19, with 10 bases fitting TRBD1. The ends lost 6 bases at V and 2 bases at J; junction bases unmatched: 7. This CDR3 region has 15 residues. Germline assignment: CDR1 LNHDA and CDR2 SQIVND (reference sequence). CDR3 sequence reads: CASSREDRGAYEQYF. DNA for the CDR3: TGTGCCAGTAGCCGAGAGGACAGGGGGGCCTACGAGCAGTACTTC.

This clonotype appeared a few times. Written as DNA, the CDR3 is TGTGCCACCAGCGTGACTAGCGGTTGGAACACCGGGGAGCTGTTTTTT. It codes for CATSVTSGWNTGELFF. J is TRBJ2-2 and V is TRBV15; 9 bases are a match to TRBD2. Germline trimming cut 5 bases from V and 1 base from J; bases unmatched to any gene: 5. Germline-derived CDR1 and CDR2 are LNHNV and YYDKDF (reference sequence). The CDR3 spans 16 residues.